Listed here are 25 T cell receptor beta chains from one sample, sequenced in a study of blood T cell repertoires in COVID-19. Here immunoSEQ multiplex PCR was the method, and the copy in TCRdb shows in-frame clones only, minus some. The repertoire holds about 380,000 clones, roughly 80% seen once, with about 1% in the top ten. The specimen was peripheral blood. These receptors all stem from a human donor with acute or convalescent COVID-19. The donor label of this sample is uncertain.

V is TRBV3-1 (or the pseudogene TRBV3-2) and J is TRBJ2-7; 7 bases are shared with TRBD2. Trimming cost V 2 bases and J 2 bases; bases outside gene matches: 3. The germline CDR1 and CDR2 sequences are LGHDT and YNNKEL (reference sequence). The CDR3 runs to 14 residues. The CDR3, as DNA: TGTGCCAGCAGCCAATTGGGGGGGACCTACGAGCAGTACTTC. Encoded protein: CASSQLGGTYEQYF.

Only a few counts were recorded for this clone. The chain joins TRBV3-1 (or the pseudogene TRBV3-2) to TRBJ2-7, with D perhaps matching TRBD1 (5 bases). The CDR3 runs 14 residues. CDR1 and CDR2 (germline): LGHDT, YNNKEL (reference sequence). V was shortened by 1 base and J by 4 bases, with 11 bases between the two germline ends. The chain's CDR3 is CASSQGLDSYEQYF. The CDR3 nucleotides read TGTGCCAGCAGCCAAGGGCTAGACAGTTACGAGCAGTACTTC.

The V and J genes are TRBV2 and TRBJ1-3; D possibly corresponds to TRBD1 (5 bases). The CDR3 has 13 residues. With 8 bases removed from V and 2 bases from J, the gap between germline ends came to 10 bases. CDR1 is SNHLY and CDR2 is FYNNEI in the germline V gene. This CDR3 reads CASQSGPGNTIYF. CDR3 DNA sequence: TGTGCCAGCCAATCAGGGCCTGGAAACACCATATATTTT.

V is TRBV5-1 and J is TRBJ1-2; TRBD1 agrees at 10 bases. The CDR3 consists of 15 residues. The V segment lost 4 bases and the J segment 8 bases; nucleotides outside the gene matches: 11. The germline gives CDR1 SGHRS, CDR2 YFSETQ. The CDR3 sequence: CASSTNAGQGKGYTF. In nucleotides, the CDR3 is TGCGCCAGCAGCACGAATGCGGGACAGGGGAAAGGCTACACCTTC.

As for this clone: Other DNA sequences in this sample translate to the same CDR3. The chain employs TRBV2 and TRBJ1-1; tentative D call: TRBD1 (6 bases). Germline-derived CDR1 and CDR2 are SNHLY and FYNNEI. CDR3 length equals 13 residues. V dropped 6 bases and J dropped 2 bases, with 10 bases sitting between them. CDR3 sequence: CASRGQPNTEAFF. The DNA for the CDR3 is TGTGCCAGCAGAGGACAGCCTAACACTGAAGCTTTCTTT.

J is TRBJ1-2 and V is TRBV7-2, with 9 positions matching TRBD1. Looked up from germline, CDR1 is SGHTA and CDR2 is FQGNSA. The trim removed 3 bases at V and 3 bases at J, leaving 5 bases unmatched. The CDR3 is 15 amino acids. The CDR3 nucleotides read TGTGCCAGCAGCTTCCCGAGGACAGGGGACTATGGCTACACCTTC. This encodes CASSFPRTGDYGYTF. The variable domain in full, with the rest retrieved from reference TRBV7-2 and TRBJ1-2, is GAGVSQSPSNKVTEKGKDVELRCDPISGHTALYWYRQSLGQGLEFLIYFQGNSAPDKSGLPSDRFSAERTGGSVSTLTIQRTQQEDSAVYLCASSFPRTGDYGYTFGSGTRLTVV.

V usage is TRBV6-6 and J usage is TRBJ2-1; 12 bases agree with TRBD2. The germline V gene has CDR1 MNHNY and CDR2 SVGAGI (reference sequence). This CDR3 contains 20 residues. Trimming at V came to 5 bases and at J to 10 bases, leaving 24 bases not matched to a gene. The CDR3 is CASSPGTGELAGGRREEQFF. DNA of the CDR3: TGTGCCAGCAGTCCCGGGACAGGGGAGCTAGCGGGAGGGCGGAGAGAGGAGCAGTTCTTC.

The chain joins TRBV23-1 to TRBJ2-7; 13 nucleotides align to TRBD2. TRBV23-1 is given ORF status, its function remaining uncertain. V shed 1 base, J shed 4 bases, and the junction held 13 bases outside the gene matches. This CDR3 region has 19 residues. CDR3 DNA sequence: TGCGCCAGCAGTCAATGGGGGCCCCCAACTAGCGGGAGGGGATACGAGCAGTACTTC. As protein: CASSQWGPPTSGRGYEQYF.

The DNA of the CDR3 is TGTGCCAGCAGTGAAGGGACAGGGGGCACTGAAGCTTTCTTT. Its translation is CASSEGTGGTEAFF. The chain couples TRBV6-1 to TRBJ1-1; 10 bases are shared with TRBD1. This CDR3 contains 14 residues. Germline assignment: CDR1 MNHNS and CDR2 SASEGT. Trimming at V came to 1 base and at J to 4 bases, leaving 0 bases not matched to a gene.

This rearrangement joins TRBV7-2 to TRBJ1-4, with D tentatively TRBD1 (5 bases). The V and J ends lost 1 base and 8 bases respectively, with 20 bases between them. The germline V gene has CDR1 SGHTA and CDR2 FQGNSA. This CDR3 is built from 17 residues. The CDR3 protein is CASSLGLQRVGGEKLFF. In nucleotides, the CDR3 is TGTGCCAGCAGCTTAGGCTTACAGAGGGTTGGGGGGGAAAAACTGTTTTTT.

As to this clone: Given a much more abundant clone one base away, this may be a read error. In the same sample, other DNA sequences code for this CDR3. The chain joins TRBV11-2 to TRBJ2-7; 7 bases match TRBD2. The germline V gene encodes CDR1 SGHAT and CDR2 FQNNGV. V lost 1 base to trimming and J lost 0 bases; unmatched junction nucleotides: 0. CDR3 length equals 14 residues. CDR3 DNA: TGTGCCAGCAGCTTAGGCGGGAGCTCCTACGAGCAGTACTTC. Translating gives CASSLGGSSYEQYF.

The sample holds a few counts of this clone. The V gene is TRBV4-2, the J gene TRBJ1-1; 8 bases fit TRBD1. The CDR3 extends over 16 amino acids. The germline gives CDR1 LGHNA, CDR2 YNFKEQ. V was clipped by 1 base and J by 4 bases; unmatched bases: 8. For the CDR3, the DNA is TGTGCCAGCAGCCAAGGGACAGGGAGTGCGGGCACTGAAGCTTTCTTT. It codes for CASSQGTGSAGTEAFF.

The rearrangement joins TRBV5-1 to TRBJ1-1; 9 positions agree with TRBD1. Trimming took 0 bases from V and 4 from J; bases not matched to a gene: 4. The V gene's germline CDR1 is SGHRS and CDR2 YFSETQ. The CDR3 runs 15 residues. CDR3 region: CASSLGGTGLTEAFF. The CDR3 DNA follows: TGCGCCAGCAGCTTGGGAGGGACAGGGCTCACTGAAGCTTTCTTT. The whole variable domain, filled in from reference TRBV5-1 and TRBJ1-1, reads KAGVTQTPRYLIKTRGQQVTLSCSPISGHRSVSWYQQTPGQGLQFLFEYFSETQRNKGNFPGRFSGRQFSNSRSEMNVSTLELGDSALYLCASSLGGTGLTEAFFGQGTRLTVV.

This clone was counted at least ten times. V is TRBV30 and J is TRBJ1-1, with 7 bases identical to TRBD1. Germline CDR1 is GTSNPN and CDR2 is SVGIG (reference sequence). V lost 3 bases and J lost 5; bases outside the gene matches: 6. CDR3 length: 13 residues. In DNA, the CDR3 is TGTGCCTGGAGCGCGACAGGGCCGACTGAAGCTTTCTTT. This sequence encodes CAWSATGPTEAFF.

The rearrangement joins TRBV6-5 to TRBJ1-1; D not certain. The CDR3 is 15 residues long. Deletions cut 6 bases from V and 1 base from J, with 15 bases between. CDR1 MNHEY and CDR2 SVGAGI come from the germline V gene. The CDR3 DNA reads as TGTGCCAGCAGACCCGTACCCAGACAGAACACTGAAGCTTTCTTT. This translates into CASRPVPRQNTEAFF.

The CDR3 region is CASSPVVLGSNNQPQHF. DNA for the CDR3: TGCGCCAGCAGCCCGGTAGTTCTAGGCAGTAACAATCAGCCCCAGCATTTT. The rearrangement links TRBV5-1 to TRBJ1-5; unclear D gene. CDR3 length: 17 amino acids. CDR1 and CDR2 from the germline V gene are SGHRS and YFSETQ. Trimming took off 4 bases at V and 3 bases at J, with 20 bases between the two ends. The full variable domain, rest sourced from reference TRBV5-1 and TRBJ1-5, is KAGVTQTPRYLIKTRGQQVTLSCSPISGHRSVSWYQQTPGQGLQFLFEYFSETQRNKGNFPGRFSGRQFSNSRSEMNVSTLELGDSALYLCASSPVVLGSNNQPQHFGDGTRLSIL.

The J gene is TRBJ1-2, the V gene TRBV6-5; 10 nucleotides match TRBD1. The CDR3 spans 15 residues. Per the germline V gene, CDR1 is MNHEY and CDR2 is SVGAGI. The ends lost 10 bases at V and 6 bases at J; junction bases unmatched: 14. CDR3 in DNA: TGTGCCACTATTAACCGGGACAGGGGCCTCGATGGCTACACCTTC. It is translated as CATINRDRGLDGYTF.

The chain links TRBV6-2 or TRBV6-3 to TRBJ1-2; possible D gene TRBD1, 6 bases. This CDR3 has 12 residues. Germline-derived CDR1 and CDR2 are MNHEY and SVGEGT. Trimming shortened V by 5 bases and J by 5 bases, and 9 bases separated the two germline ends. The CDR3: CASSQGLYGYTF. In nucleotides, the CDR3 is TGTGCCAGCAGTCAGGGGTTGTATGGCTACACCTTC.

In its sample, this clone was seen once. This CDR3 reads CASSVRTSGGWGTDTQYF. DNA for the CDR3: TGTGCCAGCAGTGTACGGACTAGCGGGGGATGGGGCACAGATACGCAGTATTTT. The chain uses TRBV6-1 and TRBJ2-3, with 13 nucleotides matching TRBD2. The CDR3 is made up of 18 amino acids. CDR1 MNHNS and CDR2 SASEGT come from the germline V gene. With V trimmed by 4 bases and J by 1 base, 8 bases remained unmatched.

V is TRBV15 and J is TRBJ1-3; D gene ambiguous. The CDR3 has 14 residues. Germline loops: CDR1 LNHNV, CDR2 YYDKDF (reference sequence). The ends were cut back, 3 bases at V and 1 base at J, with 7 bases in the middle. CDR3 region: CATSSTRSGNTIYF. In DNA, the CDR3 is TGTGCCACCAGCAGTACCAGGTCTGGAAACACCATATATTTT.

This CDR3 reads CASSQGSINQPQHF. In nucleotides, the CDR3 is TGTGCCAGCAGCCAAGGGAGTATTAATCAGCCCCAGCATTTT. V gene TRBV3-1 (or the pseudogene TRBV3-2) combines with J gene TRBJ1-5; D gene uncertain. The CDR3 covers 14 residues. Deletions cut 1 base from V and 4 bases from J, with 8 bases between. CDR1 is LGHDT, CDR2 YNNKEL, per germline (reference sequence).

CDR3: CASSPFGQGGNTIYF. As DNA, the CDR3 is TGTGCCAGCTCACCCTTTGGACAGGGGGGAAACACCATATATTTT. This rearrangement joins TRBV18 to TRBJ1-3; 9 bases are shared with TRBD1. This CDR3 is 15 amino acids long. Germline trimming cut 3 bases from V and 4 bases from J; bases unmatched to any gene: 4. CDR1 is KGHSH and CDR2 is LQKENI in the germline V gene. Supplemented by reference TRBV18 and TRBJ1-3, the full variable domain reads NAGVMQNPRHLVRRRGQEARLRCSPMKGHSHVYWYRQLPEEGLKFMVYLQKENIIDESGMPKERFSAEFPKEGPSILRIQQVVRGDSAAYFCASSPFGQGGNTIYFGEGSWLTVV.

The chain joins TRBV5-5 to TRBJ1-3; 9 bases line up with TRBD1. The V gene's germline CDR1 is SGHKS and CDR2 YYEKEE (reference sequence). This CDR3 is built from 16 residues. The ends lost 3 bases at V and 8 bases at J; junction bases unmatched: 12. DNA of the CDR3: TGTGCCAGCAGCTGGGATTCCGGGACAGGGCCGGACACCATATATTTT. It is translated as CASSWDSGTGPDTIYF.

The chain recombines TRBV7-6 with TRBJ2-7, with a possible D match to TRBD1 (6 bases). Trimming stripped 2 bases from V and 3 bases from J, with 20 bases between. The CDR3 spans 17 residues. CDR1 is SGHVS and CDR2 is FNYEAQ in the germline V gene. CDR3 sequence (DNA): TGTGCCAGCAGCTTATTCCCCTCGGGCAGGGGCTTCTACGAGCAGTACTTC. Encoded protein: CASSLFPSGRGFYEQYF. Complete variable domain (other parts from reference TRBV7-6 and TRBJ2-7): GAGVSQSPRYKVTKRGQDVALRCDPISGHVSLYWYRQALGQGPEFLTYFNYEAQQDKSGLPNDRFSAERPEGSISTLTIQRTEQRDSAMYRCASSLFPSGRGFYEQYFGPGTRLTVT.

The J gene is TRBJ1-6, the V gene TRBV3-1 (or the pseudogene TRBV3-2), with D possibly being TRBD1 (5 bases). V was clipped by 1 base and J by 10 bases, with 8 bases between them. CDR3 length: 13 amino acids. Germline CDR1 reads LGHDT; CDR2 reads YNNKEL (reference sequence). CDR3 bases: TGTGCCAGCAGCCAAGTTCGGGGGTCACCCCTCCACTTT. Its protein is CASSQVRGSPLHF.